Presented here are 21 T cell receptor beta chains from one specimen sequenced in a study of OX40 agonist ivuxolimab in advanced cancers. Sequencing used immunoSEQ multiplex PCR; TCRdb keeps in-frame clones, though not all of them. The sample yields about 60,000 clones, approximately 90% seen once. This sample comprised CD4+ or CD8+ T cells sorted from blood, obtained in a trial of the OX40 agonist ivuxolimab. These receptor sequences come from an adult with an advanced solid tumor such as melanoma, head and neck, liver or kidney cancer.

The chain links TRBV28 to TRBJ1-1, with 7 nucleotides matching TRBD1. The CDR3 loop spans 13 amino acids. The ends lost 7 bases at V and 14 bases at J; junction bases unmatched: 16. Germline CDR1 and CDR2: MDHEN and SYDVKM. The CDR3 DNA is TGTGCCAGCAATCCAGGGGGAACGGTGGCGAGGTTCTTT. It encodes CASNPGGTVARFF.

The chain recombines TRBV27 with TRBJ2-2, with 12 bases lining up with TRBD2. The CDR3 runs to 18 residues. Germline V gene data show CDR1 as MNHEY and CDR2 as SMNVEV (reference sequence). Germline trimming cut 6 bases from V and 1 base from J; bases unmatched to any gene: 9. CDR3 DNA: TGTGCCAGCAGCAACTATGGGACTAGCGGGCAGAACACCGGGGAGCTGTTTTTT. Translated: CASSNYGTSGQNTGELFF.

The V call is TRBV7-9, the J call TRBJ2-1; D not resolved. The germline V gene has CDR1 SEHNR and CDR2 FQNEAQ (reference sequence). This CDR3 spans 13 amino acids. The V end was cut by 1 base, the J end by 14 bases, with 15 bases between. The CDR3 nucleotides are TGTGCCAGCAGCTTAGGAGTCGAAAGACGCGAGTTCTTC. Translated: CASSLGVERREFF. The variable domain in full, with the rest retrieved from reference TRBV7-9 and TRBJ2-1, is DTGVSQNPRHKITKRGQNVTFRCDPISEHNRLYWYRQTLGQGPEFLTYFQNEAQLEKSRLLSDRFSAERPKGSFSTLEIQRTEQGDSAMYLCASSLGVERREFFGPGTRLTVL.

The V and J genes are TRBV10-3 and TRBJ1-2; TRBD1 matches 7 bases. V dropped 2 bases and J dropped 4; count of bases not matched to a gene: 16. Looked up from germline, CDR1 is ENHRY and CDR2 is SYGVKD. This CDR3 has 18 amino acids. CDR3 DNA sequence: TGTGCCATCAGTGAGCCTGGGACAGTGAGACCTATCGCCTATGGCTACACCTTC. Amino acids: CAISEPGTVRPIAYGYTF.

This chain links TRBV19 with TRBJ1-5; perhaps TRBD1 as D (5 bases). Germline assignment: CDR1 LNHDA and CDR2 SQIVND (reference sequence). The CDR3 extends over 15 amino acids. Trimming removed 7 bases at V and 7 bases at J, with 20 bases between. The CDR3 loop is CASTPAGLNQQPQHF. The CDR3 DNA follows: TGTGCCAGTACTCCGGCAGGGCTAAATCAACAGCCCCAGCATTTT.

This clone came up once. The chain links TRBV30 to TRBJ1-5; 8 nucleotides match TRBD1. V lost 0 bases and J lost 6; bases outside the gene matches: 7. The length of the CDR3 is 15 residues. The V gene's germline CDR1 is GTSNPN and CDR2 SVGIG (reference sequence). CDR3 nucleotides: TGTGCCTGGAGTGTACGGCAGGGGGCTGGTCAGCCCCAGCATTTT. Encoded protein: CAWSVRQGAGQPQHF.

The chain couples TRBV2 to TRBJ2-5; the match to TRBD1 covers 7 bases. From germline, CDR1 is SNHLY and CDR2 FYNNEI. CDR3 length: 14 amino acids. J lost 5 bases, V lost 6 bases, and 9 bases had no gene match. Here the CDR3 reads CASRGQSLWETQYF. The CDR3, as DNA: TGTGCCAGCAGGGGACAGTCCCTATGGGAGACCCAGTACTTC.

This rearrangement joins TRBV7-3 to TRBJ1-2; possibly TRBD1 for D (6 bases). Trimming removed 5 bases from V and 7 bases from J, with 17 bases in between. The germline V gene has CDR1 SGHTA and CDR2 FQGTGA. The CDR3 extends over 14 amino acids. This CDR3 is CASSPNREGAGYTF. CDR3 nucleotides: TGTGCCAGCAGCCCTAACAGGGAAGGAGCTGGCTACACCTTC.

The rearrangement joins TRBV7-2 to TRBJ2-3, with D perhaps matching TRBD2 (5 bases). In germline, CDR1 is SGHTA, CDR2 FQGNSA. The CDR3 sequence is 16 residues long. Trimming stripped 1 base from V and 2 bases from J, with 13 bases between. This CDR3 reads CASSLGTGGPTDTQYF. CDR3 sequence (DNA): TGTGCCAGCAGCTTAGGTACCGGCGGGCCCACAGATACGCAGTATTTT.

The rearrangement links TRBV7-6 to TRBJ1-1; no firm D call. Germline V gene sequence: CDR1 SGHVS, CDR2 FNYEAQ. The CDR3 contains 14 residues. Trimming cost V 0 bases and J 7 bases, with 12 bases left between them. CDR3 DNA sequence: TGTGCCAGCAGCTTAGCGCTAGGGAATGGTGAAGCTTTCTTT. As protein: CASSLALGNGEAFF.

The V and J genes are TRBV11-3 and TRBJ1-1; a weak D match, TRBD1 (5 bases). CDR1 and CDR2 (germline): SGHNT, YENEEA. The CDR3 is 13 amino acids. Trimming pared 6 bases from V and 4 bases from J, leaving 12 bases between. CDR3: CASRAEGSTEAFF. CDR3 sequence (DNA): TGTGCCAGCAGAGCTGAGGGGAGCACTGAAGCTTTCTTT.

The chain links TRBV25-1 to TRBJ1-2; weak D call: TRBD1 (5 bases). V shed 5 bases and J shed 0 bases, with 16 bases lying between them. CDR1 is MGHDK and CDR2 is SYGVNS in the germline V gene. The CDR3 runs 16 residues. Written as DNA, the CDR3 is TGTGCCAGCAGTTCCACCCAGGACATACCTAACTATGGCTACACCTTC. Amino acids: CASSSTQDIPNYGYTF.

The V gene is TRBV2, the J gene TRBJ2-5, with D unresolved. The germline gives CDR1 SNHLY, CDR2 FYNNEI. V shed 1 base and J shed 7 bases, with 13 bases lying between them. The CDR3 covers 14 residues. The CDR3 loop is CASSEEKGKGTQYF. CDR3 bases: TGTGCCAGCAGTGAAGAGAAGGGAAAGGGGACCCAGTACTTC.

V is TRBV5-4 and J is TRBJ2-2; D may match TRBD1 or TRBD2 (5 bases each). Germline CDR1 reads SGHNT; CDR2 reads YYREEE (reference sequence). CDR3 length equals 15 residues. Trimming removed 4 bases from V and 0 bases from J, with 10 bases in between. This CDR3 reads CASSRDLSNTGELFF. The CDR3 DNA sequence: TGTGCCAGCAGCCGGGACCTATCGAACACCGGGGAGCTGTTTTTT.

The rearrangement links TRBV2 to TRBJ2-2; 7 bases line up with TRBD2. The CDR3 runs 15 residues. The J segment lost 3 bases and the V segment lost 3 bases, leaving 4 bases of the junction unmatched. Per germline, CDR1 SNHLY and CDR2 FYNNEI. The CDR3 sequence: CASSDTSVYTGELFF. The CDR3 coding sequence is TGTGCCAGCAGTGATACTAGCGTATACACCGGGGAGCTGTTTTTT.

V gene TRBV29-1 combines with J gene TRBJ2-5, with D possibly called TRBD1 or TRBD2 (5 bases each). The DNA end favors TRBJ2-7, so the J call may be wrong. The germline V gene has CDR1 SQVTM and CDR2 ANQGSEA. This CDR3 region has 12 residues. The CDR3 DNA reads TGCAGCGTGGGTGAGGGACCGAACGAGCAGTACTTC. It yields the protein CSVGEGPNEQYF.

The chain links TRBV5-1 to TRBJ1-1; 8 nucleotides match TRBD1. The ends lost 4 bases at V and 5 bases at J; junction bases unmatched: 7. CDR1 and CDR2 from the germline V gene are SGHRS and YFSETQ. This CDR3 region has 14 residues. CDR3: CASSKQGVFTEAFF. DNA of the CDR3: TGCGCCAGCAGCAAACAGGGGGTTTTTACTGAAGCTTTCTTT.

This chain links TRBV5-5 with TRBJ1-2, with no clear D. Trimming took off 1 base at V and 5 bases at J, with 12 bases between the two ends. This CDR3 spans 14 amino acids. The germline V gene has CDR1 SGHKS and CDR2 YYEKEE (reference sequence). The CDR3 DNA sequence: TGTGCCAGCAGCTTGAGCCAGGCCGTGTATGGCTACACCTTC. It encodes CASSLSQAVYGYTF.

The CDR3 spells CATTSRGRTEAFF. In DNA, the CDR3 is TGTGCCACCACTTCCAGGGGGCGAACTGAAGCTTTCTTT. The rearrangement links TRBV15 to TRBJ1-1; 8 nucleotides agree with TRBD1. Germline CDR1 reads LNHNV; CDR2 reads YYDKDF (reference sequence). This CDR3 spans 13 amino acids. With 7 bases clipped from V and 5 bases from J, the junction kept 6 bases outside the gene matches.

The chain recombines TRBV7-3 with TRBJ1-1, with unresolved D. The CDR3 has 13 residues. V dropped 3 bases and J dropped 5 bases, with 10 bases sitting between them. Germline CDR1 and CDR2: SGHTA and FQGTGA. In DNA form, the CDR3 reads TGTGCCAGCAGCTTGGACCTCCGGACTGAAGCTTTCTTT. Its translation is CASSLDLRTEAFF.

The chain uses TRBV4-3 and TRBJ1-5; TRBD1 agrees at 9 bases. J was trimmed by 7 bases and V by 1 base; bases with no gene match: 8. The CDR3 totals 16 residues. Germline loops: CDR1 LGHNA, CDR2 YSLEER. CDR3 region: CASSQGFGTGTQPQHF. CDR3 DNA sequence: TGCGCCAGCAGCCAAGGCTTCGGGACAGGGACCCAGCCCCAGCATTTT.